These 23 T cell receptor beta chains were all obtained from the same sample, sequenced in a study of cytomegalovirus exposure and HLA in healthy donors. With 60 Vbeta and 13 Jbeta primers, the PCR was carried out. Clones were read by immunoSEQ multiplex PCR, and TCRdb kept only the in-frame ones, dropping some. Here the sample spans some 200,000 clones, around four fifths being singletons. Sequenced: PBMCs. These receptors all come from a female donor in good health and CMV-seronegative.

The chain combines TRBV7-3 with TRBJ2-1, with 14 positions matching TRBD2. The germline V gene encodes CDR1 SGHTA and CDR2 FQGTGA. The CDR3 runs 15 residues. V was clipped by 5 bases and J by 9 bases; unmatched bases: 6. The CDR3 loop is CASSPGLAGAGEQFF. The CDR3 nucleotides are TGTGCCAGCAGCCCGGGACTAGCGGGAGCGGGTGAGCAGTTCTTC.

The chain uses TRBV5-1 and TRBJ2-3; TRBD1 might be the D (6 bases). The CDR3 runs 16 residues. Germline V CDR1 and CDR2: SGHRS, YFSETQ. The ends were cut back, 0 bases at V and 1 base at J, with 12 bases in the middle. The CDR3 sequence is CASSLGMGAGTDTQYF. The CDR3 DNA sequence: TGCGCCAGCAGCTTGGGCATGGGGGCGGGCACAGATACGCAGTATTTT.

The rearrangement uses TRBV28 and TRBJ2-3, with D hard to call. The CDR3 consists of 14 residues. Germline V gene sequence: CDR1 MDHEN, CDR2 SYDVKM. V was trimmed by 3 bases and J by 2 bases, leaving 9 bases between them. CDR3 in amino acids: CASSLHTLTDTQYF. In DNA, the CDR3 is TGTGCCAGCAGTTTGCACACCCTCACAGATACGCAGTATTTT. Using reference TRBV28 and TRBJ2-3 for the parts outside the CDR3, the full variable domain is DVKVTQSSRYLVKRTGEKVFLECVQDMDHENMFWYRQDPGLGLRLIYFSYDVKMKEKGDIPEGYSVSREKKERFSLILESASTNQTSMYLCASSLHTLTDTQYFGPGTRLTVL.

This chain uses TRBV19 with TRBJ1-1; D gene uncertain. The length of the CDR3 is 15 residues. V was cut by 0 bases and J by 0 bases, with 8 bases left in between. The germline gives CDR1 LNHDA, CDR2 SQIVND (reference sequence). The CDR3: CASSIDLGVNTEAFF. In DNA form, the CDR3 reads TGTGCCAGTAGTATAGATCTCGGGGTGAACACTGAAGCTTTCTTT.

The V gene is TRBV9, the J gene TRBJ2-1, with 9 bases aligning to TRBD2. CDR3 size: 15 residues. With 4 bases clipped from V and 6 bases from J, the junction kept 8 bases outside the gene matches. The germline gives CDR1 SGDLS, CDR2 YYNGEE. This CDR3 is CASSLSGTSINEQFF. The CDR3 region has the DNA TGTGCCAGCAGCTTATCCGGGACTAGCATCAATGAGCAGTTCTTC.

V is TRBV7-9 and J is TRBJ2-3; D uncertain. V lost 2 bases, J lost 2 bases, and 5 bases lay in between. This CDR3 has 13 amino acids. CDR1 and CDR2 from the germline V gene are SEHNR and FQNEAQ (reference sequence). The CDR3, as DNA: TGTGCCAGCAGCTTATCCATCACAGATACGCAGTATTTT. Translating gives CASSLSITDTQYF.

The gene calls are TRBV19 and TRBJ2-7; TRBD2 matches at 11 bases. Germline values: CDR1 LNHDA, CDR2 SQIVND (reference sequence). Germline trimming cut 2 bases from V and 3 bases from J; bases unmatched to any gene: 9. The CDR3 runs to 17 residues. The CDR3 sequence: CASSITSGGTPGYEQYF. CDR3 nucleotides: TGTGCCAGTAGTATAACTAGCGGGGGTACCCCAGGCTACGAGCAGTACTTC.

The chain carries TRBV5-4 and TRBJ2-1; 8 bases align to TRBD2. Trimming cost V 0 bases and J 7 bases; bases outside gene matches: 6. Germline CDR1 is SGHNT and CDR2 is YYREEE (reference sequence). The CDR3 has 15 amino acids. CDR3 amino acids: CASSLDSGKGNEQFF. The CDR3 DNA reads TGTGCCAGCAGCTTGGATAGCGGGAAGGGTAATGAGCAGTTCTTC.

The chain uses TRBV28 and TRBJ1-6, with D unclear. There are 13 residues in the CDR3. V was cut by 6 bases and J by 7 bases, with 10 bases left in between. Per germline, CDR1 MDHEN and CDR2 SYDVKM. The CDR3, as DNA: TGTGCCAGCAGACCGCAGATGAATTCACCCCTCCACTTT. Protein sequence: CASRPQMNSPLHF.

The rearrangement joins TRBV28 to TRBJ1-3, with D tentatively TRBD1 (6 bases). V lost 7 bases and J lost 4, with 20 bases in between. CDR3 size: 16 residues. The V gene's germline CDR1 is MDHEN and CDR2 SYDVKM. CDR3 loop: CASTYSGGRGGNTIYF. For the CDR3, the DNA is TGTGCCAGCACCTACTCGGGGGGCAGAGGGGGAAACACCATATATTTT.

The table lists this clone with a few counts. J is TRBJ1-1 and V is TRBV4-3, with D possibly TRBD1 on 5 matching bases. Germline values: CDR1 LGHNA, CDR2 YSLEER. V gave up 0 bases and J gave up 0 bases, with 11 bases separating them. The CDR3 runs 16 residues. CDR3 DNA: TGCGCCAGCAGCCAAGACACAGGAGCACTGAACACTGAAGCTTTCTTT. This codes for CASSQDTGALNTEAFF.

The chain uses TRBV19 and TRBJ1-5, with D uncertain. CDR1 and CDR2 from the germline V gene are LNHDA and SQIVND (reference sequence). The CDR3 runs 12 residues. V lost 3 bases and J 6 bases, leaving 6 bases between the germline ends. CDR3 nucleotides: TGTGCCAGTAGTATGCTCGGTCAGCCCCAGCATTTT. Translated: CASSMLGQPQHF.

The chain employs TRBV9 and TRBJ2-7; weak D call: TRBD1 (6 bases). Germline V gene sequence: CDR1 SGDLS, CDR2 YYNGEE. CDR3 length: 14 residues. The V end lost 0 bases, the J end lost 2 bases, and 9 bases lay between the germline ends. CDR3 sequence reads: CASSVGGTPYEQYF. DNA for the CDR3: TGTGCCAGCAGCGTAGGAGGGACACCCTACGAGCAGTACTTC.

CDR3 DNA: TGTGCCAGCCGGGCCCGGGACAGGGACAATCAGCCCCAGCATTTT. Protein: CASRARDRDNQPQHF. The rearrangement joins TRBV2 to TRBJ1-5; 9 nucleotides align to TRBD1. The V gene end was trimmed by 8 bases and the J gene end by 3 bases; junction bases not matched to a gene: 8. Germline assignment: CDR1 SNHLY and CDR2 FYNNEI. The length of the CDR3 is 15 residues.

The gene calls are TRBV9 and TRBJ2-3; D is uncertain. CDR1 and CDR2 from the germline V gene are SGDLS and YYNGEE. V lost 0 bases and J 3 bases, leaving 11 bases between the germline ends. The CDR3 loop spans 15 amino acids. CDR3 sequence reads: CASSVGISSTDTQYF. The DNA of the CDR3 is TGTGCCAGCAGCGTAGGTATTAGCTCGACAGATACGCAGTATTTT.

The CDR3 region has the DNA TGTGCCAGCAGACCAGGACAGTTCGACGAGCAGTACTTC. Its translation: CASRPGQFDEQYF. The chain combines TRBV11-3 with TRBJ2-7, with D maybe TRBD1 (6 bases). In germline, CDR1 is SGHNT, CDR2 YENEEA. Trimming left V 6 bases short and J 5 bases short, with 14 bases between. CDR3 length: 13 amino acids.

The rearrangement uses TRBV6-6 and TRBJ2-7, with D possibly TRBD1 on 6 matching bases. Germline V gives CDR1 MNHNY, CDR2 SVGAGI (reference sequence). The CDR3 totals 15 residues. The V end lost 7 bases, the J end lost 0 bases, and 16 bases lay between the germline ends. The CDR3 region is CASNPGQSFSYEQYF. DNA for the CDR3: TGTGCCAGCAATCCAGGACAGTCCTTCTCCTACGAGCAGTACTTC.

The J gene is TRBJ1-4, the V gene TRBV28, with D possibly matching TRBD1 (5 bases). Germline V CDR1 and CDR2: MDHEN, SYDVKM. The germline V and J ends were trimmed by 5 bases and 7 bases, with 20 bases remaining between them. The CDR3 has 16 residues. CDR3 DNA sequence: TGTGCCAGCAGTCAGTTCCGGGACGGGGGAAGTGAAAAACTGTTTTTT. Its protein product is CASSQFRDGGSEKLFF.

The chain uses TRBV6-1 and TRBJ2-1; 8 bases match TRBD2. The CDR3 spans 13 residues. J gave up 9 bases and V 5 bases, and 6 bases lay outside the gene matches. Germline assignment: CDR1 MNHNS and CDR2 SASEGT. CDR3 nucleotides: TGTGCCAGCAGTCAGCGGGAGTGGGGTGAGCAGTTCTTC. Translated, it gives CASSQREWGEQFF.

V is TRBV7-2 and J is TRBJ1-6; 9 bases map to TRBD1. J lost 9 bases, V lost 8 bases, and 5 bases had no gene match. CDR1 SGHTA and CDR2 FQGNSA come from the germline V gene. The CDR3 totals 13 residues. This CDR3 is CASAGQGSSPLHF. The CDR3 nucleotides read TGTGCCAGCGCGGGACAGGGTAGTTCACCCCTCCACTTT.

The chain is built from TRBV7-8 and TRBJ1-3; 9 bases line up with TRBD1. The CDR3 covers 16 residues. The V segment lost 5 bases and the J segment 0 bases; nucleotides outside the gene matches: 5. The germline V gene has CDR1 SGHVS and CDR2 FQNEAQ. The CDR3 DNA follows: TGTGCCAGCAGCCCTACGACAGGGGGCTCTGGAAACACCATATATTTT. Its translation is CASSPTTGGSGNTIYF.

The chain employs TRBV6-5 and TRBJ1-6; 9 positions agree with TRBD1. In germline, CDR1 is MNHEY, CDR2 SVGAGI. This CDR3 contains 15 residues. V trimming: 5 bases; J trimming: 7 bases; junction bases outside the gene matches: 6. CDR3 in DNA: TGTGCCAGCAGTCACCGGGACAGGGCCAATTCACCCCTCCACTTT. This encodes CASSHRDRANSPLHF.

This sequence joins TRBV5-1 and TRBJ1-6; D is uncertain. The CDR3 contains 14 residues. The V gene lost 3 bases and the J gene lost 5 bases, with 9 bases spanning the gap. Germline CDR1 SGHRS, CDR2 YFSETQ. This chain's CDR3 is CASSSSGDNSPLHF. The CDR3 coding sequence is TGCGCCAGCAGCTCATCGGGAGATAATTCACCCCTCCACTTT.